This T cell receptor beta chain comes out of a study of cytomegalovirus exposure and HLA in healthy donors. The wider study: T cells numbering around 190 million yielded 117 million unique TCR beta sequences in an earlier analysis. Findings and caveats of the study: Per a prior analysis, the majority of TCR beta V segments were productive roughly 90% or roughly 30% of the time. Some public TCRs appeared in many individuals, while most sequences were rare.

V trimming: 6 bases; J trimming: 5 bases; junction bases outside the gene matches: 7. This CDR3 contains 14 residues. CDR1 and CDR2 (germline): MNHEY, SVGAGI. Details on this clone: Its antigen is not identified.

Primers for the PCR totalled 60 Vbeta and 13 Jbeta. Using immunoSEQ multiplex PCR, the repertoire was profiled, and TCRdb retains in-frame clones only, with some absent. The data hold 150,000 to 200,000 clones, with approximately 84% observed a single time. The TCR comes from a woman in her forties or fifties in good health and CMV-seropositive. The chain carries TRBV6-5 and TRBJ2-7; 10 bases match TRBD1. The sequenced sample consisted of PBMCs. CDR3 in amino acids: CASRDRDRGDEQYF. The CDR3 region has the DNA TGTGCCAGCAGGGACCGGGACAGGGGTGACGAGCAGTACTTC.